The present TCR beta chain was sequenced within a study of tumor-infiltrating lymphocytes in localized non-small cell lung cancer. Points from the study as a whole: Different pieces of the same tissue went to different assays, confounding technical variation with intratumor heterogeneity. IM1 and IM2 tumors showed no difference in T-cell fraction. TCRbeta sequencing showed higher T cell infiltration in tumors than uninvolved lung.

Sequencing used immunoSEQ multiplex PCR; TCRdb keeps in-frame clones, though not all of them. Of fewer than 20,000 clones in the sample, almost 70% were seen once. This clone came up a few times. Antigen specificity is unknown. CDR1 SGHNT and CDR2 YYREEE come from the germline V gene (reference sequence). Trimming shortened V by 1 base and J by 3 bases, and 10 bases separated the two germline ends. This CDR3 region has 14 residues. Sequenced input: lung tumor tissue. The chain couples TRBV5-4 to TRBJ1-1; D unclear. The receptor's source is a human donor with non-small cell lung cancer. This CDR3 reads CASSLQPTDTEAFF. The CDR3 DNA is TGTGCCAGCAGCTTGCAACCGACCGACACTGAAGCTTTCTTT.